Following are 16 T cell receptor beta chains from one sample sequenced in a study of human T cells and chemical hapten exposure. TCRdb reprocessed the RACE reads with MiXCR, giving one entry per CDR3 protein. The repertoire holds about 190,000 distinct CDR3 sequences, with under 30% as singletons. Documented time point: patch test 3, about 24 weeks after DPC sensitization. As for treatment: therapeutic diphenylcyclopropenone sensitization with weekly scalp DPC. The input for sequencing was whole blood, taken in connection with sensitization to the hapten diphenylcyclopropenone (DPC). Receptor source: a woman aged 40 to 55 with alopecia areata. Some clones in this sample may be carry-over from other donors' samples.

The table lists this clonotype with a few counts. This chain links TRBV5-1 with TRBJ2-5; no firm D call. This CDR3 contains 11 residues. Trimming took off 7 bases at V and 4 bases at J, with 8 bases between the two ends. CDR1 is SGHRS and CDR2 is YFSETQ in the germline V gene. CDR3 nucleotide sequence: TGCGCCAGCGGGGTCGGAGAGACCCAGTACTTC. It specifies CASGVGETQYF.

This clonotype was detected ten times or more. The J gene is TRBJ2-7, the V gene TRBV27; TRBD1 is a possible D gene (6 bases). Germline-derived CDR1 and CDR2 are MNHEY and SMNVEV (reference sequence). The CDR3 runs 16 residues. Trimming left V 6 bases short and J 4 bases short, with 22 bases between. The CDR3 spells CASSPTPPGVRYEQYF. CDR3 DNA sequence: TGTGCCAGCAGCCCAACCCCCCCAGGGGTGAGGTACGAGCAGTACTTC.

The table lists this clonotype with a few counts. V gene TRBV6-5 combines with J gene TRBJ2-3; no clear D. Germline CDR1 and CDR2: MNHEY and SVGAGI. The CDR3 sequence is 14 residues long. Trimming cost V 4 bases and J 0 bases, with 8 bases left between them. DNA of the CDR3: TGTGCCAGCAGTTTTAGGGCGAGCACAGATACGCAGTATTTT. Translation: CASSFRASTDTQYF.

V gene TRBV7-2 combines with J gene TRBJ2-3, with TRBD2 identical over 7 bases. This CDR3 is built from 15 residues. J lost 5 bases, V lost 6 bases, and 11 bases had no gene match. Per the germline V gene, CDR1 is SGHTA and CDR2 is FQGNSA. This chain's CDR3 is CASSPSGARRDTQYF. The CDR3 nucleotides read TGTGCCAGCAGTCCGAGCGGGGCGAGGAGAGATACGCAGTATTTT.

This chain connects TRBV11-2 to TRBJ1-1; D remains ambiguous. The CDR3 runs to 13 residues. Trimming cost V 4 bases and J 1 base, with 7 bases left between them. The germline gives CDR1 SGHAT, CDR2 FQNNGV. The CDR3 sequence: CASSSDENTEAFF. CDR3 bases: TGTGCCAGCAGCTCGGACGAGAACACTGAAGCTTTCTTT.

This clonotype was seen a few times. The chain combines TRBV11-2 with TRBJ2-3; either TRBD1 or TRBD2 may fit D (5 bases each). Germline CDR1 reads SGHAT; CDR2 reads FQNNGV. CDR3 length equals 14 residues. Deletions cut 3 bases from V and 6 bases from J, with 13 bases between. This chain's CDR3 is CASSFGQAADTQYF. CDR3 DNA: TGTGCCAGCAGCTTCGGACAAGCGGCCGATACGCAGTATTTT.

J is TRBJ2-7 and V is TRBV10-3; 7 bases match TRBD2. Trimming removed 6 bases from V and 5 bases from J; junction bases left unmatched: 7. The CDR3 has 13 amino acids. Germline V gives CDR1 ENHRY, CDR2 SYGVKD. CDR3 bases: TGTGCCATCAGCCTAGCGGCTGGCAACGAGCAGTACTTC. This translates into CAISLAAGNEQYF.

This clonotype was recorded a few times. The chain is built from TRBV18 and TRBJ1-1, with D possibly being TRBD1 (6 bases). The CDR3 sequence is 14 residues long. The V gene lost 3 bases and the J gene lost 4 bases, with 12 bases spanning the gap. The germline gives CDR1 KGHSH, CDR2 LQKENI. DNA for the CDR3: TGTGCCAGCTCACCCCTCAGGGGCGGCACTGAAGCTTTCTTT. Residues: CASSPLRGGTEAFF.

The chain couples TRBV6-6 to TRBJ2-1; D gene uncertain. CDR3 length: 13 residues. Trimming pared 2 bases from V and 8 bases from J, leaving 10 bases between. The germline CDR1 and CDR2 sequences are MNHNY and SVGAGI (reference sequence). CDR3 in amino acids: CASSYEARHEQFF. Here the CDR3 DNA reads TGTGCCAGCAGTTACGAGGCGAGACATGAGCAGTTCTTC.

The chain joins TRBV10-3 to TRBJ2-3, with 9 nucleotides matching TRBD2. Germline loops: CDR1 ENHRY, CDR2 SYGVKD. V lost 11 bases and J lost 0; bases outside the gene matches: 9. This CDR3 contains 15 residues. The CDR3 region has the DNA TGTGCCGGTAGCGGGAGAAACTCTAGCACAGATACGCAGTATTTT. It codes for CAGSGRNSSTDTQYF.

There are many counts of this clonotype. This chain joins TRBV18 and TRBJ2-3, with D tentatively TRBD1 (6 bases). Per germline, CDR1 KGHSH and CDR2 LQKENI. With 4 bases removed from V and 3 bases from J, the gap between germline ends came to 11 bases. The CDR3 spans 14 residues. CDR3 in amino acids: CASSRGQETDTQYF. The CDR3 coding sequence is TGTGCCAGCTCACGGGGGCAGGAAACAGATACGCAGTATTTT.

This clonotype was observed many times. One end of the junction fails to match germline, which may point to a read error. V usage is TRBV20-1 and J usage is TRBJ1-5; TRBD1 agrees at 10 bases. Germline CDR1 and CDR2: DFQATT and SNEGSKA (reference sequence). This CDR3 contains 13 residues. The DNA for the CDR3 is TGCAGTGCCAGAGGACAGGGGGGCCAGCCCCAGCATTTT. It codes for CSARGQGGQPQHF.

The V gene is TRBV3-1, the J gene TRBJ2-7, with 9 positions matching TRBD2. The CDR3 runs to 13 residues. Germline assignment: CDR1 LGHDT and CDR2 YNNKEL (reference sequence). V gave up 4 bases and J gave up 6 bases; unmatched junction bases: 4. The CDR3 sequence is CASSPAGGFEQYF. The CDR3 bases are TGTGCCAGCAGCCCAGCGGGAGGATTCGAGCAGTACTTC.

This clonotype was observed a handful of times. The V and J genes are TRBV7-2 and TRBJ2-5; D gene ambiguous. The germline gives CDR1 SGHTA, CDR2 FQGNSA. This CDR3 spans 14 amino acids. V shed 1 base and J shed 2 bases, with 8 bases lying between them. The CDR3 nucleotides are TGTGCCAGCAGCTTAGATCCCACTCAAGAGACCCAGTACTTC. Its protein is CASSLDPTQETQYF.

This clonotype has only a few counts. This chain links TRBV7-2 with TRBJ2-3, with TRBD2 matching over 10 bases. The CDR3 length is 15 residues. Germline V gene sequence: CDR1 SGHTA, CDR2 FQGNSA. Trimming took 5 bases from V and 3 from J; bases not matched to a gene: 5. The CDR3 protein is CASSRPAGGTDTQYF. The CDR3 bases are TGTGCCAGCAGCCGTCCAGCGGGAGGGACAGATACGCAGTATTTT.

This clonotype was seen a few times. Germline is not matched at one junction end, which may reflect a read error. This chain connects TRBV20-1 to TRBJ1-2; D unclear. Per germline, CDR1 DFQATT and CDR2 SNEGSKA (reference sequence). The CDR3 is 12 amino acids. The CDR3 DNA follows: TGCAGTGCCCCGAACCTTGCGAGGGCCGTATCCTTC. This translates into CSAPNLARAVSF.